This T cell receptor (beta chain) was captured in a study of T cell responses to AZD1222 COVID-19 vaccine. As to this clone: Its antigen remains unknown.

The study's findings and limits: Vaccination with two AZD1222 doses was followed by a rise in Spike-specific TCR breadth and depth.

Clones were sequenced by immunoSEQ multiplex PCR, and TCRdb holds only the in-frame ones, with some missing. The data show under 150,000 clones, with 90% seen just once and just over 7% held by the top ten. Germline assignment: CDR1 WNHNN and CDR2 SYGVQD (reference sequence). CDR3 length: 13 amino acids. The V and J ends lost 0 bases and 11 bases respectively, with 11 bases between them. The material was peripheral blood, obtained on day 0 of AZD1222 vaccination. The source is an adult in good health. The V gene is TRBV10-1, the J gene TRBJ2-1, with D hard to call. The CDR3 sequence is CASSESASLKQFF. In DNA, the CDR3 is TGCGCCAGCAGTGAGTCGGCCTCCCTAAAGCAGTTCTTC.